This T cell receptor (beta chain) was sequenced during a study of siplizumab effects on memory and regulatory T cells (dated by TCRdb to the late 2010s). The study in broad terms: The study looked at the effect of siplizumab, an anti-CD2 antibody, on alloreactive T-cell subsets in allogeneic mixed lymphocyte reactions made from human PBMCs. Study-wide conclusions, independent of this receptor: Whether proliferating Tregs from siplizumab cultures actually had suppressive function was not functionally confirmed. The cumulative frequency of alloreactive sequences that could be traced back to unstimulated CD4+ memory T cells was significantly reduced by siplizumab. For roughly 75-97% of proliferating CD4+ or CD8+ clones, no naive or memory phenotype could be assigned. Unstimulated naive T cells appeared more diverse than memory T cells, and naive cells seemed to contribute substantially to the alloresponse. In reactions with siplizumab, an average of roughly 69% of mappable alloreactive CD4+ clones were Treg-derived, compared with 25% to 30% in control reactions. Sequences below about 10^-5 frequency were poorly captured, so only a minor fraction of alloreactive clones could be mapped to unstimulated subsets.

Sorted unstimulated T cells and proliferating T cells recovered from mixed lymphocyte reactions underwent TCRbeta CDR3 sequencing. Fresh whole blood from around 11 HLA-typed healthy donors was used to isolate PBMCs. Library generation was performed with the immunoSEQ multiplex PCR assay. About 9.1 x 10^4 TCR templates per sample were assayed on the deep sequencing platform. Genomic DNA extracted from sorted T cells was the material used for TCRbeta CDR3 sequencing. The original pipeline was this. The R programming language was used for clonal analysis of the TCRbeta CDR3 data. Alloreactive CD4+ and CD8+ clones were defined by comparing unstimulated samples with post-reaction CFSE-low samples. Regulatory or non-regulatory origin of alloreactive CD4+ clones was assigned by matching sequences to the sorted unstimulated Treg and non-Treg repertoires. In its TCRdb copy, this immuneACCESS table keeps in-frame sequences only and misses some clones. Where compared with another copy, unresolved V genes explain less than half of these, and the others have no known cause. V and J calls and clone size come straight from that table; D and trimming were deduced from the DNA. This sample lists roughly 100,000 clones; 80% to 95% were detected once. The top ten clones comprise about 1.1% of the sample.

In the case of this clone: It has no known antigen specificity. Base qualities are not at hand, and no much larger clone is one base apart.

Trimming takes 6 bases from V and 2 bases from J, and the germline ends sit 9 bases apart. From the cysteine up to the phenylalanine, the CDR3 has a length of 13 residues. This entry keeps only the CDR3 DNA: 39 bases, framed from base 1. CDR1 and CDR2 are drawn from the germline V gene: MGHDK, SYGVNS. This TCR was sampled from a human donor in good health. This chain joins TRBV25-1 to TRBJ2-3; the D gene is not confidently resolved. Sequenced input: CD4+ T cells sorted from blood. CDR3 region: CASRSLLTDTQYF. Read as DNA, the sequence is TGTGCCAGCAGGAGCCTACTCACAGATACGCAGTATTTT.